The 15 T cell receptor beta chains below all came from one sample that was sequenced in a study of blood T cell repertoires in COVID-19. Assay used: immunoSEQ multiplex PCR; TCRdb lists only in-frame clones, some missing. The sample has some 30,000 clones, 65% to 90% seen once; the top ten hold 6.5% to 7.5%. Sequencing used peripheral blood. The source of these receptors is a man aged 55 to 70 with active COVID-19.

Turning to this clone: An end of the junction differs from the germline gene, which may be a read error. This chain links TRBV5-4 with TRBJ2-5; D remains ambiguous. The germline CDR1 and CDR2 sequences are SGHNT and YYREEE (reference sequence). The CDR3 consists of 16 residues. For the CDR3, the DNA is TGTGCCAGCAGCCGAACGGGTCCCCCGGATCAAGAGGCCCAGTACTTC. Its translation is CASSRTGPPDQEAQYF.

This clone is a singleton in its sample. This chain connects TRBV7-2 to TRBJ1-5; tentatively, D is TRBD1 (5 bases). Germline V lookup: CDR1 SGHTA, CDR2 FQGNSA. The CDR3 is 15 amino acids. Trimming removed 1 base at V and 1 base at J, with 8 bases between. CDR3 nucleotide sequence: TGTGCCAGCAGCTTAGGGGGCGTAAGCAATCAGCCCCAGCATTTT. Translated: CASSLGGVSNQPQHF.

The chain has TRBV11-2 and TRBJ2-3; 7 bases fit TRBD2. The V and J ends lost 2 bases and 5 bases, in that order; junction bases with no gene match: 10. The CDR3 contains 16 residues. CDR1 is SGHAT and CDR2 is FQNNGV in the germline V gene. As DNA, the CDR3 is TGTGCCAGCAGCTTATATTCTAGCGGCTTGGGAGATACGCAGTATTTT. Translated: CASSLYSSGLGDTQYF. The full variable domain, with the rest looked up from reference TRBV11-2 and TRBJ2-3, is EAGVAQSPRYKIIEKRQSVAFWCNPISGHATLYWYQQILGQGPKLLIQFQNNGVVDDSQLPKDRFSAERLKGVDSTLKIQPAKLEDSAVYLCASSLYSSGLGDTQYFGPGTRLTVL.

The chain combines TRBV3-1 (or the pseudogene TRBV3-2) with TRBJ2-5, with TRBD2 as a possible D gene (5 bases). The CDR3 consists of 16 residues. Germline V gene lookup returns CDR1 LGHDT and CDR2 YNNKEL (reference sequence). The V end was cut by 3 bases, the J end by 1 base, with 15 bases between. Written as DNA, the CDR3 is TGTGCCAGCAGCCAGTTCTCGGGAAGCTCCCAAGAGACCCAGTACTTC. Translated, it gives CASSQFSGSSQETQYF.

The V and J genes are TRBV3-1 (or the pseudogene TRBV3-2) and TRBJ1-5, with no clear D. Between the trimmed V and J ends, which lost 4 bases and 1 base, there was a span of 14 bases. CDR3 size: 16 residues. From germline, CDR1 is LGHDT and CDR2 YNNKEL (reference sequence). The CDR3 nucleotides are TGTGCCAGCAGCCGAGCGGGTTTAGGGAGCAATCAGCCCCAGCATTTT. This gives the protein CASSRAGLGSNQPQHF.

The rearrangement uses TRBV10-3 and TRBJ2-5; maybe TRBD1 (6 bases). Deletions cut 2 bases from V and 7 bases from J, with 8 bases between. The germline V gene has CDR1 ENHRY and CDR2 SYGVKD. This CDR3 comprises 12 residues. The CDR3 is CAISEVGGTQYF. In DNA, the CDR3 is TGTGCCATCAGTGAGGTAGGGGGGACCCAGTACTTC.

The rearrangement uses TRBV10-1 and TRBJ1-1, with 11 bases identical to TRBD1. The V gene's germline CDR1 is WNHNN and CDR2 SYGVQD (reference sequence). The J segment lost 6 bases and the V segment lost 4 bases, leaving 7 bases of the junction unmatched. CDR3 size: 15 residues. The CDR3 sequence: CASSAGTGGLAEAFF. DNA of the CDR3: TGCGCCAGCAGTGCAGGGACAGGGGGATTAGCTGAAGCTTTCTTT.

J is TRBJ2-1 and V is TRBV25-1; 14 positions agree with TRBD2. The CDR3 contains 15 residues. V lost 6 bases and J lost 9; bases outside the gene matches: 7. From germline, CDR1 is MGHDK and CDR2 SYGVNS. In DNA, the CDR3 is TGTGCCAGCAGCTCCGGGACTAGCGGGAGAGGTGAGCAGTTCTTC. Translation gives CASSSGTSGRGEQFF.

The gene calls are TRBV6-2 or TRBV6-3 and TRBJ1-1, with 9 bases fitting TRBD1. V was pared by 5 bases and J by 9 bases, with 7 bases of the junction left unmatched. The CDR3 spans 13 residues. CDR1 is MNHEY, CDR2 SVGEGT, per germline. The CDR3 is CASSRTGERKAFF. The CDR3 bases are TGTGCCAGCAGTCGGACAGGGGAAAGGAAAGCTTTCTTT.

DNA of the CDR3: TGTGCCAGCAGCGCGATGAGCAACCTGACGTCGGGGCAGTTCTTC. Its translation is CASSAMSNLTSGQFF. This chain connects TRBV5-4 to TRBJ2-1; no clear D gene. V was pared by 4 bases and J by 12 bases, with 23 bases between. The CDR3 sequence is 15 residues long. CDR1 and CDR2 (germline): SGHNT, YYREEE (reference sequence).

Judged by abundance, this clone is medium-sized. The gene calls are TRBV4-1 and TRBJ2-1, with unresolved D. Germline CDR1 MGHRA, CDR2 YSYEKL. Trimming left V 1 base short and J 4 bases short, with 5 bases between. CDR3 size: 13 residues. CDR3 in DNA: TGCGCCAGCAGCCAAGGACTGTACAATGAGCAGTTCTTC. This encodes CASSQGLYNEQFF.

The chain joins TRBV6-6 to TRBJ2-1; 10 nucleotides line up with TRBD2. V gave up 7 bases and J gave up 8 bases; unmatched junction bases: 11. CDR1 MNHNY and CDR2 SVGAGI come from the germline V gene (reference sequence). This CDR3 contains 15 residues. In DNA form, the CDR3 reads TGTGCCAGCACCACAGGGACTAGCGACTTCGATGAGCAGTTCTTC. It codes for CASTTGTSDFDEQFF.

The V and J genes are TRBV19 and TRBJ2-2, with D perhaps TRBD1 (6 bases). Trimming shortened V by 7 bases and J by 5 bases, and 17 bases separated the two germline ends. The CDR3 contains 15 residues. Germline CDR1 reads LNHDA; CDR2 reads SQIVND (reference sequence). The CDR3 is CASKQGLRETGELFF. CDR3 in DNA: TGTGCCAGTAAGCAGGGGCTAAGGGAGACCGGGGAGCTGTTTTTT.

V is TRBV5-8 and J is TRBJ2-1, with 8 bases lining up with TRBD2. V trimming: 3 bases; J trimming: 7 bases; junction bases outside the gene matches: 9. Germline lookup yields CDR1 SGHTS and CDR2 YDEGEE. There are 15 residues in the CDR3. The CDR3 spells CASSWGGLGKNEQFF. CDR3 sequence (DNA): TGTGCCAGCAGCTGGGGGGGACTAGGTAAAAATGAGCAGTTCTTC.

V gene TRBV28 combines with J gene TRBJ2-2; D is perhaps TRBD1 (6 bases). CDR3 length: 16 amino acids. CDR1 and CDR2 (germline): MDHEN, SYDVKM. V was clipped by 3 bases and J by 1 base, with 12 bases between them. CDR3 sequence reads: CASSFKRGGNTGELFF. The DNA of the CDR3 is TGTGCCAGCAGTTTTAAGCGAGGGGGGAACACCGGGGAGCTGTTTTTT. Full variable domain (rest looked up from reference TRBV28 and TRBJ2-2): DVKVTQSSRYLVKRTGEKVFLECVQDMDHENMFWYRQDPGLGLRLIYFSYDVKMKEKGDIPEGYSVSREKKERFSLILESASTNQTSMYLCASSFKRGGNTGELFFGEGSRLTVL.